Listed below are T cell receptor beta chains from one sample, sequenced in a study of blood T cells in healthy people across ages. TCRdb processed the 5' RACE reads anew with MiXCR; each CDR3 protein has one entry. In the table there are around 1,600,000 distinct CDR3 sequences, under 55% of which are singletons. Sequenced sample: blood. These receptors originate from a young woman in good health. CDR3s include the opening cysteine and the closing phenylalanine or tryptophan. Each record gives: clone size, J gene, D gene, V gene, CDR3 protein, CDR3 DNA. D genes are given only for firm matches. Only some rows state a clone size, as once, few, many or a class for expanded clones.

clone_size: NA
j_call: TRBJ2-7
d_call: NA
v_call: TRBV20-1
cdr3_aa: CSASRSGRIYEQYF
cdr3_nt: TGCAGTGCTAGTAGGTCAGGGAGGATCTACGAGCAGTACTTC

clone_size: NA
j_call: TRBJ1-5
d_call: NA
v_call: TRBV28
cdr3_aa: CASSSEGDPKPQHF
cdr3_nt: TGTGCCAGCAGTTCCGAGGGGGATCCCAAGCCCCAGCATTTT

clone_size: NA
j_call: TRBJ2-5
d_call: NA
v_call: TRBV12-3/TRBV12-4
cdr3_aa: CAGSFLETQYF
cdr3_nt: TGTGCCGGCAGTTTCTTGGAGACCCAGTACTTC

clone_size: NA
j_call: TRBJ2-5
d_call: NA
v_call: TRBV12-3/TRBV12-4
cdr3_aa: CASSFGVMETQYF
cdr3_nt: TGTGCCAGCAGTTTCGGCGTCATGGAGACCCAGTACTTC

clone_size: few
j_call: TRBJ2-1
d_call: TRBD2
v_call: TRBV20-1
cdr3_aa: CSASNSGGLSSYNEQFF
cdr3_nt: TGCAGTGCTAGTAATAGCGGGGGGCTAAGCTCCTACAATGAGCAGTTCTTC

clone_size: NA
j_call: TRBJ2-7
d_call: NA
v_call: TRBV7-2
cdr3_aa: CASSPLLARYEQYF
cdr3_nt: TGTGCCAGCAGCCCTCTCCTAGCTCGGTACGAGCAGTACTTC

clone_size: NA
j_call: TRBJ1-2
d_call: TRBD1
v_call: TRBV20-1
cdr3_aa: CSAVLNRGNYGYTF
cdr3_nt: TGCAGTGCTGTCCTCAACAGGGGGAACTATGGCTACACCTTC

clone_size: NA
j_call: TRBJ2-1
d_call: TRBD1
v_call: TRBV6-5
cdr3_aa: CASSFIRDSSYNEKFF
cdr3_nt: TGTGCCAGCAGTTTTATCCGGGACAGCTCCTACAATGAGAAGTTCTTC

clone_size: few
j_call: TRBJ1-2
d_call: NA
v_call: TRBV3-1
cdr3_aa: CASSQDLDGYTF
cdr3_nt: TGTGCCAGCAGTCAAGACCTCGATGGCTACACCTTC

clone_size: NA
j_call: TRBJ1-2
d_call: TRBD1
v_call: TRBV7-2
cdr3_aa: CASSLAGQVFYGYTF
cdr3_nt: TGTGCCAGCAGCTTAGCGGGACAGGTCTTCTATGGCTACACCTTC

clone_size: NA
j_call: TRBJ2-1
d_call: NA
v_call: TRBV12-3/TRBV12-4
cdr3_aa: CASTAYNEQFF
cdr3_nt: TGTGCCAGCACCGCCTACAATGAGCAGTTCTTC

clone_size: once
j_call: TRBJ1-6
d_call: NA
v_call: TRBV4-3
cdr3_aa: CASSQEVSPYNSPLHF
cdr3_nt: TGCGCCAGCAGCCAAGAAGTTAGTCCCTATAATTCACCCCTCCACTTT

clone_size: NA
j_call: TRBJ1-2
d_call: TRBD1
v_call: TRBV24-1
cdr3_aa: CATSESDRVYGYTF
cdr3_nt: TGTGCCACCAGTGAGTCGGACAGGGTCTATGGCTACACCTTC

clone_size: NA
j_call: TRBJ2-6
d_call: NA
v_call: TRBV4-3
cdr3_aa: CASSLAEQGFSGANVLTF
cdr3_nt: TGCGCCAGCAGCCTTGCCGAACAGGGTTTCTCTGGGGCCAACGTCCTGACTTTC

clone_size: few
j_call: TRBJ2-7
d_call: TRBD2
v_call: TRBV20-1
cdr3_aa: CSAGGSSYEQYF
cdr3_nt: TGCAGTGCTGGCGGGAGCTCCTACGAGCAGTACTTC

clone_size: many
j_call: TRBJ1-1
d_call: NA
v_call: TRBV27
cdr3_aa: CASSLQGMNTEAFF
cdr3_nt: TGTGCCAGCAGCCTCCAGGGCATGAACACTGAAGCTTTCTTT

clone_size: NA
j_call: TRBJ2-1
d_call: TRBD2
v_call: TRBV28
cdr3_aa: CASSPYGLAGNNEQFF
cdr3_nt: TGTGCCAGCAGTCCATACGGACTAGCGGGTAACAATGAGCAGTTCTTC

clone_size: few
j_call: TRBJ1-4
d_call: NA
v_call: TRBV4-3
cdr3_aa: CASSQEIRADNEKLFF
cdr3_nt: TGCGCCAGCAGCCAAGAAATAAGGGCCGATAATGAAAAACTGTTTTTT

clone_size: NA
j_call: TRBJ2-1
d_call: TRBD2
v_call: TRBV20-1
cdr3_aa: CSARDLGGRDFKEQFF
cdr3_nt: TGCAGTGCTAGAGATTTAGGCGGGAGAGACTTCAAGGAGCAGTTCTTC

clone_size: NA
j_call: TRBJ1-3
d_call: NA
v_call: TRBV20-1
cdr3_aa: CSARDQGSTGNTIYF
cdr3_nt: TGCAGTGCTAGAGATCAGGGCAGTACTGGAAACACCATATATTTT

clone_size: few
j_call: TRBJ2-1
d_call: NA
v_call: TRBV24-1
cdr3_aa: CATSDPSGTTKDEQFF
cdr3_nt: TGTGCCACCAGTGATCCCTCCGGGACAACTAAAGATGAGCAGTTCTTC

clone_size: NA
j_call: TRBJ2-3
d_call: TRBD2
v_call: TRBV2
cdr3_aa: CASRGGTPADTQYF
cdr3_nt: TGTGCCAGCAGGGGGGGGACCCCGGCAGATACGCAGTATTTT

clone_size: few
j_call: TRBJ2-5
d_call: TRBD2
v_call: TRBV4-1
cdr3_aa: CASRHGGAPEQYF
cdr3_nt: TGCGCCAGCCGGCACGGGGGGGCCCCTGAGCAGTACTTC

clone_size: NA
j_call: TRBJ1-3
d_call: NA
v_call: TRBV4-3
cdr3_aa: CASSQVPGAGNTIYF
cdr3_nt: TGCGCCAGCAGCCAGGTCCCGGGGGCTGGAAACACCATATATTTT

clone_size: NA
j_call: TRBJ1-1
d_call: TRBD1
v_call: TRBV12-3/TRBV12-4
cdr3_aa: CASSLYRGQDTEAFF
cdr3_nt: TGTGCCAGCAGTCTTTACAGGGGACAGGACACTGAAGCTTTCTTT

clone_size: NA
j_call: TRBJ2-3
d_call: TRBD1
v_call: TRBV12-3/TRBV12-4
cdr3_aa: CASSSAIGQATGGDTQYF
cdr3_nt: TGTGCCAGCAGTTCCGCCATCGGACAGGCCACAGGGGGAGATACGCAGTATTTT

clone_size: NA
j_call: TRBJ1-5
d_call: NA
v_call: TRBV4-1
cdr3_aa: CASSLTTQVGKVIQPQHF
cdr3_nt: TGCGCCAGCAGCCTCACCACACAAGTCGGGAAAGTCATTCAGCCCCAGCATTTT

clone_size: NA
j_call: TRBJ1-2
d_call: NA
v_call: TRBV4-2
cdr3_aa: CASSQNGGGYTF
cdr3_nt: TGTGCCAGCAGCCAAAACGGCGGGGGCTACACCTTC

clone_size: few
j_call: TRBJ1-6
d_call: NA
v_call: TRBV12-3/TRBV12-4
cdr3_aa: CASSFGITSPLHF
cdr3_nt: TGTGCCAGCAGTTTTGGCATCACTTCACCCCTCCACTTT

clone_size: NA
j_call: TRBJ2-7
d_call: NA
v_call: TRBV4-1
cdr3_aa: CASSHGVRDSYEQYF
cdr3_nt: TGCGCCAGCAGCCATGGAGTAAGGGACTCCTACGAGCAGTACTTC

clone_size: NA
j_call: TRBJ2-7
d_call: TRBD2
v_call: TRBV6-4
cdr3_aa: CASSDSPSGIDEQYF
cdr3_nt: TGTGCCAGCAGTGACTCGCCTAGCGGGATCGACGAGCAGTACTTC

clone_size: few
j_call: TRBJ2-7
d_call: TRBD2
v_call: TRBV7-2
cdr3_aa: CASSPGLAGLIFYEQYF
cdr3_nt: TGTGCCAGCAGCCCGGGACTAGCGGGACTAATTTTCTACGAGCAGTACTTC

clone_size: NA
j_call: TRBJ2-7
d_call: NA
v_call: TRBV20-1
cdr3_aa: CSARDQDSYNEQYF
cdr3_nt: TGCAGTGCTAGAGATCAAGACTCCTACAATGAGCAGTACTTC

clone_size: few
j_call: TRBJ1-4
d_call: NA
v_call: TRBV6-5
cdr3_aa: CASSRDIHWEKLFF
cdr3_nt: TGTGCCAGCAGCCGGGATATTCATTGGGAAAAACTGTTTTTT

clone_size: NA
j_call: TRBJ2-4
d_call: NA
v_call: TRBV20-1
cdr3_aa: CSAPRGGGVQYF
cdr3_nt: TGCAGTGCCCCGAGAGGGGGGGGGGTTCAGTACTTC

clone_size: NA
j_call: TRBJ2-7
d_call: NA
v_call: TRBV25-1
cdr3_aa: CAGSESPGTDEQYF
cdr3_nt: TGTGCCGGCAGTGAATCTCCGGGAACCGACGAGCAGTACTTC

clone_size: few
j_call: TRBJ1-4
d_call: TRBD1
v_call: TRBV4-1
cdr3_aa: CASSRKGTGGEKLFF
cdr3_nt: TGCGCCAGCAGTCGCAAAGGGACAGGGGGTGAAAAACTGTTTTTT

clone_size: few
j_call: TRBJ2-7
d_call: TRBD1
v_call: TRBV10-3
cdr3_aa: CAISGTGTGYEQYF
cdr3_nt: TGTGCCATCAGTGGGACCGGGACAGGCTACGAGCAGTACTTC

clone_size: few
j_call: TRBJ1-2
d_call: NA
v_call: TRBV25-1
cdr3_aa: CASSGWKNYGYTF
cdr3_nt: TGTGCCAGCAGTGGCTGGAAGAACTATGGCTACACCTTC

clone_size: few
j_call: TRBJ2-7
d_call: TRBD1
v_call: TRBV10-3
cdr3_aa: CAIRGFGTGYEQYF
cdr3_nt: TGTGCCATCAGGGGATTCGGGACAGGCTACGAGCAGTACTTC

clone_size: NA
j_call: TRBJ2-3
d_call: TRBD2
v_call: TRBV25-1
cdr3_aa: CASSEWGLAGVPDTQYF
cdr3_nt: TGTGCCAGCAGTGAATGGGGACTAGCGGGAGTCCCAGATACGCAGTATTTT

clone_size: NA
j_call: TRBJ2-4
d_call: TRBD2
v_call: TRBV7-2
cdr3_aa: CASSPLTPGTSGYRRNIQYF
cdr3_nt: TGTGCCAGCAGCCCGCTCACTCCCGGGACTAGCGGGTATAGGAGAAACATTCAGTACTTC

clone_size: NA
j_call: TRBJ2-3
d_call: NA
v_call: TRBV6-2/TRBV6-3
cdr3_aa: CASRASTNRDATDTQYF
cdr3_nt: TGTGCCAGCCGGGCCTCAACCAACCGGGACGCCACAGATACGCAGTATTTT

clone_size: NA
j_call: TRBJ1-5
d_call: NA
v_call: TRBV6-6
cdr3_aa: CASGRTGSNQPQHF
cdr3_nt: TGTGCCAGCGGCCGGACGGGTAGCAATCAGCCCCAGCATTTT

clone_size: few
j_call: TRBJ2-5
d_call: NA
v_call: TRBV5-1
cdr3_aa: CASSLVGTGQETQYF
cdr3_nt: TGCGCCAGCAGCTTGGTTGGGACCGGTCAAGAGACCCAGTACTTC

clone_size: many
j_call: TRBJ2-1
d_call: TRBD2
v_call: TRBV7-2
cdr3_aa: CASSSRFSGGSSYNEQFF
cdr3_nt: TGTGCCAGCAGCTCTCGCTTTAGCGGGGGGAGCTCCTACAATGAGCAGTTCTTC

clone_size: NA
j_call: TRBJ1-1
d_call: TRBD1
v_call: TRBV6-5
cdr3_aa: CASLNRGLNTEAFF
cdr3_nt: TGTGCCAGCCTGAACAGGGGATTGAACACTGAAGCTTTCTTT

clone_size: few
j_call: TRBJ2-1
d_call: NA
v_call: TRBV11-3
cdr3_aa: CASSRRGTGAYNEQFF
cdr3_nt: TGTGCCAGCAGTCGGAGGGGTACGGGAGCCTACAATGAGCAGTTCTTC

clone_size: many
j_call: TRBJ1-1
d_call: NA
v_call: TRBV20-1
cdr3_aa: CSAKRDKAGNTEAFF
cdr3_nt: TGCAGTGCTAAACGAGATAAAGCGGGTAACACTGAAGCTTTCTTT

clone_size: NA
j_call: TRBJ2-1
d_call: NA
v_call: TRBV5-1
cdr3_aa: CASSFGHGSYNEQFF
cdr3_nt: TGCGCCAGCAGCTTCGGACATGGCTCCTACAATGAGCAGTTCTTC